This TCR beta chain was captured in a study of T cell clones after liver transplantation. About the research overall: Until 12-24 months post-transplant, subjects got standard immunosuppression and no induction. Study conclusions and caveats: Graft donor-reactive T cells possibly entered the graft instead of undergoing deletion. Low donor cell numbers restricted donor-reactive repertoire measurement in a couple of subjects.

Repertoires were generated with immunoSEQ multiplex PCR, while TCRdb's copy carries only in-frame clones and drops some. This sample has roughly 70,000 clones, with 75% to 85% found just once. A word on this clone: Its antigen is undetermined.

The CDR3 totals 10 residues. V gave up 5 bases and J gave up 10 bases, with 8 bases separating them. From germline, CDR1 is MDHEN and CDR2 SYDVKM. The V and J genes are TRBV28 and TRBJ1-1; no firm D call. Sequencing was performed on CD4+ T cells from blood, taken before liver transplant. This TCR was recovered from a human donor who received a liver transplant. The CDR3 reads CASSNRRAFF. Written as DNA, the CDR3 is TGTGCCAGCAGTAATAGGAGAGCTTTCTTT.